These 5 T cell receptor beta chains came from one sample sequenced in a study of shared clonotypes between healthy human individuals. The method was immunoSEQ multiplex PCR; TCRdb's version includes in-frame clones alone and lacks a portion of them. The sample yields 700,000 or so clones, 72% seen once. Sequencing was carried out using memory CD4+ T cells sorted from blood. Described subset: CD45RA-negative fraction. Source of these receptors: a young woman in good health.

The V call is TRBV7-9, the J call TRBJ1-3; D gene ambiguous. The CDR3 runs to 14 residues. Germline CDR1 SEHNR, CDR2 FQNEAQ (reference sequence). V was cut by 3 bases and J by 5 bases, with 11 bases left in between. The CDR3, as DNA: TGTGCCAGCAGCTTGTTAGGGAATAGAAACACCATATATTTT. It encodes CASSLLGNRNTIYF.

This clone occurred once. The V gene is TRBV18, the J gene TRBJ2-7; D gene unclear. The CDR3 is made up of 15 amino acids. V lost 3 bases and J lost 3, with 15 bases in between. Per germline, CDR1 KGHSH and CDR2 LQKENI. DNA for the CDR3: TGTGCCAGCTCACCTGAGAAGTTAGGGTTCTACGAGCAGTACTTC. Translation gives CASSPEKLGFYEQYF. Supplemented by reference TRBV18 and TRBJ2-7, the full variable domain reads NAGVMQNPRHLVRRRGQEARLRCSPMKGHSHVYWYRQLPEEGLKFMVYLQKENIIDESGMPKERFSAEFPKEGPSILRIQQVVRGDSAAYFCASSPEKLGFYEQYFGPGTRLTVT.

The V call is TRBV9, the J call TRBJ1-4, with D possibly TRBD1 on 6 matching bases. Germline lookup yields CDR1 SGDLS and CDR2 YYNGEE. The germline V and J ends were trimmed by 2 bases and 7 bases, with 21 bases remaining between them. The CDR3 consists of 17 residues. The CDR3 reads CASSVGPFRGGGEKLFF. CDR3 bases: TGTGCCAGCAGCGTGGGACCCTTCAGGGGTGGCGGTGAAAAACTGTTTTTT. The full variable domain, with the rest looked up from reference TRBV9 and TRBJ1-4, is DSGVTQTPKHLITATGQRVTLRCSPRSGDLSVYWYQQSLDQGLQFLIQYYNGEERAKGNILERFSAQQFPDLHSELNLSSLELGDSALYFCASSVGPFRGGGEKLFFGSGTQLSVL.

This chain links TRBV11-2 with TRBJ2-1; D gene unclear. The germline gives CDR1 SGHAT, CDR2 FQNNGV. Trimming stripped 5 bases from V and 6 bases from J, with 17 bases between. The CDR3 runs to 15 residues. CDR3 residues: CASSVVIHSGNEQFF. CDR3 bases: TGTGCCAGCAGCGTCGTAATCCATTCGGGCAATGAGCAGTTCTTC.

This chain uses TRBV6-5 with TRBJ1-1; no firm D call. The CDR3 has 15 residues. V was pared by 6 bases and J by 0 bases, with 14 bases between. Germline CDR1 is MNHEY and CDR2 is SVGAGI. The CDR3 sequence is CASRLPGGLNTEAFF. CDR3 coding DNA: TGTGCCAGCAGGCTGCCGGGCGGACTGAACACTGAAGCTTTCTTT.